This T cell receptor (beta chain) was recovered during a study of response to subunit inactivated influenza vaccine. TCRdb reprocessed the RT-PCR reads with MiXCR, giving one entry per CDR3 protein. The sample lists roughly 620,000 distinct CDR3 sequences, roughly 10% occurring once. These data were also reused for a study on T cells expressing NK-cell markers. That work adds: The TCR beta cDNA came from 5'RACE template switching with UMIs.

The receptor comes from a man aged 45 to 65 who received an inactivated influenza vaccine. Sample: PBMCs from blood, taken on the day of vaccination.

This chain's CDR3 is CATSSRTTGEAFF. CDR3 bases: TGTGCCACCAGTAGTCGGACGACCGGTGAAGCTTTCTTT. V usage is TRBV24-1 and J usage is TRBJ1-1; D not resolved. Germline V gene lookup returns CDR1 KGHDR and CDR2 SFDVKD. V was cut by 6 bases and J by 7 bases, with 14 bases left in between. The CDR3 has 13 amino acids.